The 25 T cell receptor beta chains below all came from one sample that was sequenced in a study of OX40 agonist ivuxolimab in advanced cancers. Using immunoSEQ multiplex PCR, the repertoire was profiled, and TCRdb retains in-frame clones only, with some absent. The data show some 100,000 clones, with around 84% seen just once and 1.1% held by the top ten. The sample consisted of CD4+ or CD8+ T cells sorted from blood, taken in a trial of the OX40 agonist ivuxolimab. These receptors were obtained from an adult with an advanced solid tumor such as melanoma, head and neck, liver or kidney cancer.

The table lists this clone with a few counts. The V gene is TRBV29-1, the J gene TRBJ1-2; D possibly corresponds to TRBD1 (5 bases). The ends were cut back, 5 bases at V and 4 bases at J, with 8 bases in the middle. CDR1 and CDR2 (germline): SQVTM, ANQGSEA. This CDR3 has 11 residues. In DNA, the CDR3 is TGCAGCGTTAGCACAGGCTATGGCTACACCTTC. Residues: CSVSTGYGYTF.

This chain connects TRBV2 to TRBJ1-1; D is possibly TRBD1 (5 bases). Germline CDR1 SNHLY, CDR2 FYNNEI. The V end was cut by 8 bases, the J end by 1 base, with 11 bases between. The CDR3 consists of 13 residues. The CDR3 nucleotides read TGTGCCAGCCAGGGACCACAGAACACTGAAGCTTTCTTT. Its protein product is CASQGPQNTEAFF.

V is TRBV11-1 and J is TRBJ1-1, with 7 bases lining up with TRBD1. This CDR3 is built from 14 residues. Looked up from germline, CDR1 is SGHAT and CDR2 is FQDESV (reference sequence). J lost 0 bases, V lost 5 bases, and 3 bases had no gene match. CDR3 sequence (DNA): TGTGCCAGCAGCGCGGGACAGTTGAACACTGAAGCTTTCTTT. Its protein product is CASSAGQLNTEAFF.

The chain is built from TRBV28 and TRBJ1-2; D might be TRBD1 (6 bases). The germline gives CDR1 MDHEN, CDR2 SYDVKM. The ends were cut back, 0 bases at V and 4 bases at J, with 18 bases in the middle. The CDR3 length is 17 residues. The CDR3: CASSLWGGVDSFYGYTF. CDR3 nucleotides: TGTGCCAGCAGTTTATGGGGGGGAGTGGACAGCTTCTATGGCTACACCTTC.

This clone occurred a few times. V usage is TRBV10-3 and J usage is TRBJ2-3; a weak D match, TRBD2 (6 bases). The CDR3 is 12 amino acids. The V and J ends lost 0 bases and 10 bases respectively, with 8 bases between them. Germline V gene lookup returns CDR1 ENHRY and CDR2 SYGVKD. CDR3 residues: CAISESGEAQYF. The DNA for the CDR3 is TGTGCCATCAGTGAGTCAGGGGAGGCGCAGTATTTT.

The V gene is TRBV29-1, the J gene TRBJ2-1; 14 nucleotides agree with TRBD2. This CDR3 contains 14 residues. V was pared by 7 bases and J by 9 bases, with 8 bases of the junction left unmatched. CDR1 and CDR2 (germline): SQVTM, ANQGSEA. The CDR3 DNA is TGCAGCGCACCTAGGACTAGCGGGGGGCCTGAGCAGTTCTTC. Translation: CSAPRTSGGPEQFF.

The chain is built from TRBV7-2 and TRBJ2-3, with 12 bases matching TRBD2. The germline V gene encodes CDR1 SGHTA and CDR2 FQGNSA. The CDR3 is made up of 16 amino acids. V shed 5 bases and J 0 bases; nucleotides not matched to a gene: 3. In nucleotides, the CDR3 is TGTGCCAGCAGCCCTGGGACTAGCGGGAGCACAGATACGCAGTATTTT. Translation: CASSPGTSGSTDTQYF. The full variable domain, with the rest looked up from reference TRBV7-2 and TRBJ2-3, is GAGVSQSPSNKVTEKGKDVELRCDPISGHTALYWYRQSLGQGLEFLIYFQGNSAPDKSGLPSDRFSAERTGGSVSTLTIQRTQQEDSAVYLCASSPGTSGSTDTQYFGPGTRLTVL.

The chain recombines TRBV18 with TRBJ1-4; 8 bases line up with TRBD1. V shed 2 bases, J shed 7 bases, and the junction held 9 bases outside the gene matches. Germline lookup yields CDR1 KGHSH and CDR2 LQKENI. CDR3 length equals 16 residues. CDR3 loop: CASSPETGVVGEKLFF. Here the CDR3 DNA reads TGTGCCAGCTCACCAGAGACAGGGGTGGTCGGTGAAAAACTGTTTTTT.

The table lists this clone with a count of one. Written as DNA, the CDR3 is TGTGCCAGCAGTGCCCGCTCCGGGACAACGAACACCGGGGAGCTGTTTTTT. Its translation: CASSARSGTTNTGELFF. J is TRBJ2-2 and V is TRBV6-1, with D possibly matching TRBD1 (6 bases). The CDR3 runs to 17 residues. Trimming removed 4 bases at V and 0 bases at J, with 15 bases between. CDR1 and CDR2 from the germline V gene are MNHNS and SASEGT.

The genes are TRBV29-1 and TRBJ2-7; TRBD2 is a possible D gene (5 bases). V lost 1 base and J lost 1, with 11 bases in between. CDR1 is SQVTM, CDR2 ANQGSEA, per germline. This CDR3 is 14 amino acids long. The CDR3 loop reads CSVEGEQRSYEQYV. CDR3 nucleotide sequence: TGCAGCGTTGAAGGGGAGCAGCGATCCTACGAGCAGTACGTC.

The genes are TRBV28 and TRBJ2-5; D is undetermined. This CDR3 contains 16 residues. The germline V gene has CDR1 MDHEN and CDR2 SYDVKM. Trimming removed 2 bases at V and 4 bases at J, with 17 bases between. The CDR3 here is CASSLGTNSLGETQYF. CDR3 in DNA: TGTGCCAGCAGTTTAGGTACGAACTCACTGGGAGAGACCCAGTACTTC.

The chain links TRBV7-9 to TRBJ2-1; the D gene is possibly TRBD1 (6 bases). The CDR3 totals 15 residues. Germline-derived CDR1 and CDR2 are SEHNR and FQNEAQ (reference sequence). Trimming took 5 bases from V and 0 from J, leaving 11 bases between them. CDR3 nucleotide sequence: TGTGCCAGCAGCCTGGAGACAGGCTCCTACAATGAGCAGTTCTTC. Protein: CASSLETGSYNEQFF.

V and J are TRBV7-2 and TRBJ2-5; no clear D. Per the germline V gene, CDR1 is SGHTA and CDR2 is FQGNSA. The CDR3 extends over 15 amino acids. The V gene lost 1 base and the J gene lost 1 base, with 10 bases spanning the gap. Here the CDR3 DNA reads TGTGCCAGCAGCTTAGGTGGTAGGGCCCAAGAGACCCAGTACTTC. Protein product: CASSLGGRAQETQYF.

The V call is TRBV9, the J call TRBJ1-3; D gene ambiguous. V dropped 0 bases and J dropped 0 bases, with 10 bases sitting between them. Germline CDR1 and CDR2: SGDLS and YYNGEE. CDR3 size: 16 residues. The CDR3 DNA sequence: TGTGCCAGCAGCGTAGATGGCCGGAACTCTGGAAACACCATATATTTT. Translation gives CASSVDGRNSGNTIYF.

The chain is built from TRBV7-3 and TRBJ2-3; no reliable D call. The ends were cut back, 1 base at V and 6 bases at J, with 14 bases in the middle. Looked up from germline, CDR1 is SGHTA and CDR2 is FQGTGA. The CDR3 length is 15 residues. The CDR3 spells CASSLNVVSHDTQYF. The CDR3 DNA reads as TGTGCCAGCAGCTTAAATGTAGTCTCTCACGATACGCAGTATTTT.

In its sample, this clone was seen a few times. V gene TRBV19 combines with J gene TRBJ1-6, with D possibly being TRBD1 (6 bases). Germline V gives CDR1 LNHDA, CDR2 SQIVND (reference sequence). Between the trimmed V and J ends, which lost 5 bases and 4 bases, there was a span of 15 bases. The CDR3 loop spans 16 amino acids. The CDR3 DNA follows: TGTGCCAGTAGTTCTCAAGGGGGACAATATAATTCACCCCTCCACTTT. Its protein product is CASSSQGGQYNSPLHF.

The V and J genes are TRBV19 and TRBJ2-2; D gene unclear. Looked up from germline, CDR1 is LNHDA and CDR2 is SQIVND (reference sequence). Trimming cost V 3 bases and J 5 bases, with 13 bases left between them. This CDR3 has 15 residues. The CDR3 DNA reads as TGTGCCAGTAGTATCGGTTCGGGTTCTACCGGGGAGCTGTTTTTT. Translated, it gives CASSIGSGSTGELFF.

The J gene is TRBJ1-5, the V gene TRBV2; D remains ambiguous. Germline V gene sequence: CDR1 SNHLY, CDR2 FYNNEI. V lost 2 bases to trimming and J lost 0 bases, with 5 bases between them. The CDR3 extends over 14 amino acids. CDR3 sequence (DNA): TGTGCCAGCAGTGAATGGGTTAGCAATCAGCCCCAGCATTTT. This encodes CASSEWVSNQPQHF.

The CDR3 loop is CASSLGRGWSTEAFF. For the CDR3, the DNA is TGTGCCAGCAGCCTCGGCAGGGGTTGGAGCACTGAAGCTTTCTTT. The J gene is TRBJ1-1, the V gene TRBV14; weak D call: TRBD1 (6 bases). There are 15 residues in the CDR3. V lost 4 bases and J lost 4, with 16 bases in between. Germline lookup yields CDR1 SGHDN and CDR2 FVKESK.

J is TRBJ1-4 and V is TRBV5-6; D perhaps matches TRBD1 (5 bases). Germline V lookup: CDR1 SGHDT, CDR2 YYEEEE. V was trimmed by 5 bases and J by 4 bases, leaving 12 bases between them. The CDR3 loop spans 14 amino acids. CDR3 DNA sequence: TGTGCCAGCAGGGTCTTAGGGGTTAATGAAAAACTGTTTTTT. Amino acids: CASRVLGVNEKLFF.

The chain is built from TRBV13 and TRBJ1-6; unclear D gene. This CDR3 is built from 15 residues. Germline loops: CDR1 PRHDT, CDR2 FYEKMQ (reference sequence). V was cut by 6 bases and J by 7 bases, with 16 bases left in between. The CDR3 reads CASRNKVAQNSPLHF. The CDR3 DNA follows: TGTGCCAGCAGAAATAAGGTGGCACAAAATTCACCCCTCCACTTT.

The chain carries TRBV7-2 and TRBJ2-2; D is possibly TRBD2 (5 bases). V was clipped by 1 base and J by 0 bases, with 12 bases between them. The CDR3 totals 17 residues. Germline V gene lookup returns CDR1 SGHTA and CDR2 FQGNSA. The CDR3 protein is CASSLDPGSTNTGELFF. CDR3 sequence (DNA): TGTGCCAGCAGCTTAGATCCGGGGTCGACGAACACCGGGGAGCTGTTTTTT.

The rearrangement uses TRBV27 and TRBJ1-5, with D possibly matching TRBD1 (5 bases). Germline loops: CDR1 MNHEY, CDR2 SMNVEV (reference sequence). Trimming left V 5 bases short and J 0 bases short, with 14 bases between. The length of the CDR3 is 16 residues. The CDR3 sequence is CASSLFGTASNQPQHF. DNA of the CDR3: TGTGCCAGCAGTCTCTTCGGGACGGCTAGCAATCAGCCCCAGCATTTT.

The rearrangement uses TRBV29-1 and TRBJ1-1; possibly TRBD1 for D (6 bases). V was clipped by 8 bases and J by 0 bases, with 40 bases between them. CDR1 is SQVTM, CDR2 ANQGSEA, per germline. The CDR3 is made up of 22 amino acids. Written as DNA, the CDR3 is TGCAGCACTCTCAGGCTAAAACCGGGACAAGTACACACAAATGCCTTGAACACTGAAGCTTTCTTT. It yields the protein CSTLRLKPGQVHTNALNTEAFF.

The chain has TRBV19 and TRBJ1-1; D perhaps matches TRBD1 (5 bases). CDR1 and CDR2 (germline): LNHDA, SQIVND (reference sequence). CDR3 length: 12 amino acids. V dropped 6 bases and J dropped 10 bases, with 15 bases sitting between them. CDR3 in DNA: TGTGCCAGTAGCCCCCTCGGGGCAGGAGCTTTCTTT. Translation: CASSPLGAGAFF.